The rows below give T cell receptor beta chains drawn from one sample of a study of cytomegalovirus exposure and HLA in healthy donors. The repertoire was sequenced with immunoSEQ multiplex PCR; TCRdb's copy has only in-frame clones and lacks some. The sample holds fewer than 120,000 clones, approximately 86% seen once. Sequenced input: PBMCs. The receptors here all came from a man in his forties in good health and CMV-seronegative. Each CDR3 is given with its conserved first and last residue. The D gene is left open where the match is weak. Clone size is given for some rows only: seen once, a few or many times, or a class if the clone is expanded.

j_call: TRBJ1-5; d_call: NA; v_call: TRBV27; clone_size: NA; cdr3_aa: CASSLESPRVGSNQPQHF; cdr3_nt: TGTGCCAGCAGTTTAGAATCCCCGAGGGTGGGAAGCAATCAGCCCCAGCATTTT
j_call: TRBJ1-5; d_call: NA; v_call: TRBV16; clone_size: NA; cdr3_aa: CASSREGANQPQHF; cdr3_nt: TGTGCCAGCAGCCGAGAAGGAGCGAACCAGCCCCAGCATTTT
j_call: TRBJ2-2; d_call: TRBD1; v_call: TRBV5-1; clone_size: NA; cdr3_aa: CASSGKGAAGELFF; cdr3_nt: TGCGCCAGCAGTGGTAAGGGGGCAGCCGGGGAGCTGTTTTTT
j_call: TRBJ1-6; d_call: NA; v_call: TRBV14; clone_size: NA; cdr3_aa: CASSQGGHSPLHF; cdr3_nt: TGTGCCAGCAGCCAAGGAGGCCATTCACCCCTCCACTTT
j_call: TRBJ2-1; d_call: NA; v_call: TRBV5-6; clone_size: NA; cdr3_aa: CASSLWGRHEQFF; cdr3_nt: TGTGCCAGCAGCTTGTGGGGGAGGCATGAGCAGTTCTTC
j_call: TRBJ2-7; d_call: NA; v_call: TRBV10-3; clone_size: NA; cdr3_aa: CAIRREDEQYF; cdr3_nt: TGTGCCATCAGGAGGGAGGACGAGCAGTACTTC
j_call: TRBJ1-1; d_call: NA; v_call: TRBV19; clone_size: NA; cdr3_aa: CASTIEPRVLNEAFF; cdr3_nt: TGTGCCAGTACCATTGAACCCCGGGTTCTAAATGAAGCTTTCTTT
j_call: TRBJ2-3; d_call: TRBD2; v_call: TRBV11-2; clone_size: NA; cdr3_aa: CASSPAGGRQEQYF; cdr3_nt: TGTGCCAGCAGCCCAGCGGGGGGGCGGCAGGAGCAGTATTTT
j_call: TRBJ2-5; d_call: TRBD2; v_call: TRBV5-6; clone_size: NA; cdr3_aa: CASSQGLAIEETQYF; cdr3_nt: TGTGCCAGCAGCCAAGGACTAGCGATTGAAGAGACCCAGTACTTC
j_call: TRBJ1-5; d_call: NA; v_call: TRBV6-6; clone_size: NA; cdr3_aa: CASSYSPRDANQPQHF; cdr3_nt: TGTGCCAGCAGTTACTCCCCCCGGGATGCGAATCAGCCCCAGCATTTT
j_call: TRBJ2-3; d_call: TRBD1; v_call: TRBV11-2; clone_size: once; cdr3_aa: CASHRGSSYNTDTQYF; cdr3_nt: TGTGCCAGCCACAGGGGCAGCTCCTACAACACAGATACGCAGTATTTT
j_call: TRBJ2-1; d_call: NA; v_call: TRBV5-4; clone_size: NA; cdr3_aa: CASSLARLASNEQFF; cdr3_nt: TGTGCCAGCAGCTTGGCCCGGCTAGCGAGCAATGAGCAGTTCTTC
j_call: TRBJ2-7; d_call: TRBD1; v_call: TRBV7-2; clone_size: NA; cdr3_aa: CASSRQPGQGSYEQYF; cdr3_nt: TGTGCCAGCAGCCGCCAACCGGGACAGGGTTCCTACGAGCAGTACTTC
j_call: TRBJ1-1; d_call: NA; v_call: TRBV10-3; clone_size: NA; cdr3_aa: CAISVKGVEAFF; cdr3_nt: TGTGCCATCAGTGTTAAGGGAGTTGAAGCTTTCTTT
j_call: TRBJ2-3; d_call: TRBD1; v_call: TRBV7-8; clone_size: NA; cdr3_aa: CASSSGQGSTDTQYF; cdr3_nt: TGTGCCAGCAGCTCCGGACAGGGCAGCACAGATACGCAGTATTTT